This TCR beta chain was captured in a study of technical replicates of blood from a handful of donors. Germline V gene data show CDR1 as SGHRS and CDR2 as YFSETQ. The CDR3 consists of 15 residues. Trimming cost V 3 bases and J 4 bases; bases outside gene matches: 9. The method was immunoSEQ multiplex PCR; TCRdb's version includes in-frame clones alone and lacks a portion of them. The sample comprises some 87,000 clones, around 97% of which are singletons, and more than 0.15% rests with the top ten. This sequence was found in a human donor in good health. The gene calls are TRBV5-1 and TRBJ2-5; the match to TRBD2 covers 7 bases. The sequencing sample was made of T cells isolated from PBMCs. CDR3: CASSSPAGEGETQYF. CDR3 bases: TGCGCCAGCAGCTCTCCGGCGGGGGAGGGAGAGACCCAGTACTTC.